This note documents a single T cell receptor (beta chain) sequence. This entry is derived from a study of early T cells in non-severe SARS-CoV-2 infection. In the library, individual cDNA molecules carried attached unique molecular identifiers. TCRdb used MiXCR to reprocess the 5' RACE reads, holding one entry per CDR3 protein. Of about 110,000 distinct CDR3 sequences listed, roughly 12% were seen once; the top ten hold around 2.9%. Sample: whole blood. The sequence was obtained from an adult who was a healthcare worker with PCR-confirmed SARS-CoV-2 infection or an uninfected control (not recorded which).

In DNA form, the CDR3 reads TGTGCCAGCAGCCCCTACACAGGGGCCTATGGCTACACCTTC. Translation gives CASSPYTGAYGYTF. This rearrangement joins TRBV7-9 to TRBJ1-2; the match to TRBD1 covers 7 bases. The V gene end was trimmed by 5 bases and the J gene end by 4 bases; junction bases not matched to a gene: 7. The CDR3 is made up of 14 amino acids. Per germline, CDR1 SEHNR and CDR2 FQNEAQ (reference sequence).